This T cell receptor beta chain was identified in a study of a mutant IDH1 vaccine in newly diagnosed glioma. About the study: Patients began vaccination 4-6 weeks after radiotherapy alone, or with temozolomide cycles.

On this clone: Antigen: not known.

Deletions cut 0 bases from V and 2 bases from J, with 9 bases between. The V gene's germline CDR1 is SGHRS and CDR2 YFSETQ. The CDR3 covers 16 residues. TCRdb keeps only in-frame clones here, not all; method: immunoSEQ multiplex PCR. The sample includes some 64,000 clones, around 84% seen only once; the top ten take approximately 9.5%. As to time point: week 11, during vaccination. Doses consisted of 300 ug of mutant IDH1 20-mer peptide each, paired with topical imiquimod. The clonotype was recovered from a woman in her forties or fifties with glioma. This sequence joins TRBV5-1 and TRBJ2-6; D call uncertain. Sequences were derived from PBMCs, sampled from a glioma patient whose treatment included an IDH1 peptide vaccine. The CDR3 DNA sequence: TGCGCCAGCAGCTTGGCCAGTGGGGCTGGGGCCAACGTCCTGACTTTC. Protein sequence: CASSLASGAGANVLTF.